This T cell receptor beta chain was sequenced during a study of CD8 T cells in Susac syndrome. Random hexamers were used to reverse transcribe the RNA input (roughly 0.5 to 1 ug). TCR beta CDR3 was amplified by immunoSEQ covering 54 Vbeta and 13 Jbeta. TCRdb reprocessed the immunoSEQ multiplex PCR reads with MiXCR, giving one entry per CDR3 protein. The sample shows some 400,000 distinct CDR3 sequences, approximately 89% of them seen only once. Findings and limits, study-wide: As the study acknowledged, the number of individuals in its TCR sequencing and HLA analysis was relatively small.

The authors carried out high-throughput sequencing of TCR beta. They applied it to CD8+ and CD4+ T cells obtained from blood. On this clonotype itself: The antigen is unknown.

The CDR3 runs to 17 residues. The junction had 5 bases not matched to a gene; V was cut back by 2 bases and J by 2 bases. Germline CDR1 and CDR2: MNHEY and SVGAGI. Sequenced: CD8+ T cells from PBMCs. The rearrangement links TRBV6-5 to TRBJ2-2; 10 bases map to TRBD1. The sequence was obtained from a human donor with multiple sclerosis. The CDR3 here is CASSYIRTGGNTGELFF. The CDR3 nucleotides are TGTGCCAGCAGTTACATAAGGACAGGGGGAAACACCGGGGAGCTGTTTTTT.